A single sample gave rise to the 13 T cell receptor beta chains below, sequenced in a study of shared clonotypes between healthy human individuals. Sequencing used immunoSEQ multiplex PCR; TCRdb keeps in-frame clones, though not all of them. The sample has tens of thousands of clones, about 65% seen once; the top ten hold roughly half. Sequencing was carried out using memory CD8+ T cells sorted from blood. The subset: CD45RO+ cells pooled with CCR7-negative TemRA cells. These receptors all come from a man aged 25-40 years in good health.

The chain combines TRBV18 with TRBJ2-5; 7 bases are shared with TRBD1. Germline CDR1 is KGHSH and CDR2 is LQKENI. The CDR3 is 15 residues long. The trim removed 3 bases at V and 2 bases at J, leaving 6 bases unmatched. CDR3 in DNA: TGTGCCAGCTCACCCATCCGGGACAGTCAAGAGACCCAGTACTTC. Translating it yields CASSPIRDSQETQYF.

Many counts were recorded for this clone. This chain joins TRBV4-2 and TRBJ2-1, with 10 bases fitting TRBD2. After removal of 0 bases from V and 4 bases from J, the junction contained 3 bases not matched to a gene. This CDR3 region has 16 residues. CDR1 LGHNA and CDR2 YNFKEQ come from the germline V gene. CDR3 in DNA: TGTGCCAGCAGCCAAGATGAGACTAGCGGGTACAATGAGCAGTTCTTC. Its translation: CASSQDETSGYNEQFF.

The V and J genes are TRBV2 and TRBJ2-7, with a tentative D call TRBD2 (5 bases). Germline CDR1 is SNHLY and CDR2 is FYNNEI. V lost 5 bases and J lost 6, with 17 bases in between. This CDR3 is built from 14 residues. This chain's CDR3 is CASSLQTNLREQYF. The CDR3 DNA reads as TGTGCCAGCAGTTTACAGACTAACCTACGCGAGCAGTACTTC. The full variable domain, with the rest looked up from reference TRBV2 and TRBJ2-7, is EPEVTQTPSHQVTQMGQEVILRCVPISNHLYFYWYRQILGQKVEFLVSFYNNEISEKSEIFDDQFSVERPDGSNFTLKIRSTKLEDSAMYFCASSLQTNLREQYFGPGTRLTVT.

The table lists this clone with a few counts. The V gene is TRBV7-8, the J gene TRBJ2-2; D is ambiguous. Germline lookup yields CDR1 SGHVS and CDR2 FQNEAQ. CDR3 size: 10 residues. V lost 4 bases and J 6 bases, leaving 0 bases between the germline ends. CDR3 nucleotide sequence: TGTGCCAGCAGCTCCGGGGAGCTGTTTTTT. Its translation: CASSSGELFF.

The chain combines TRBV27 with TRBJ2-7; D is possibly TRBD1 (5 bases). The CDR3 is 14 amino acids. Trimming shortened V by 6 bases and J by 7 bases, and 19 bases separated the two germline ends. Germline-derived CDR1 and CDR2 are MNHEY and SMNVEV (reference sequence). In nucleotides, the CDR3 is TGTGCCAGCAGACGTTCAGGGTCATGGTTAGAGCAGTACTTC. Translation gives CASRRSGSWLEQYF.

This clone was observed many times. The V call is TRBV9, the J call TRBJ2-5; D not resolved. CDR1 is SGDLS and CDR2 is YYNGEE in the germline V gene. There are 15 residues in the CDR3. The V gene lost 0 bases and the J gene lost 1 base, with 10 bases spanning the gap. The CDR3 nucleotides are TGTGCCAGCAGCGTAGATGGGGTTACCCAAGAGACCCAGTACTTC. Translation gives CASSVDGVTQETQYF.

The V call is TRBV15, the J call TRBJ2-1; no reliable D call. Germline CDR1 is LNHNV and CDR2 is YYDKDF (reference sequence). The CDR3 sequence is 15 residues long. V was cut by 7 bases and J by 0 bases, with 13 bases left in between. DNA of the CDR3: TGTGCCACCAACAAGGGAACCGACTCCTACAATGAGCAGTTCTTC. This sequence encodes CATNKGTDSYNEQFF.

The rearrangement links TRBV7-3 to TRBJ2-5; possible D gene TRBD2, 5 bases. This CDR3 has 13 residues. The germline V and J ends were trimmed by 5 bases and 2 bases, with 9 bases remaining between them. Germline loops: CDR1 SGHTA, CDR2 FQGTGA. In DNA, the CDR3 is TGTGCCAGCAGCCCGGAGGTTCAAGAGACCCAGTACTTC. It translates to CASSPEVQETQYF.

This chain joins TRBV7-2 and TRBJ1-2, with D possibly being TRBD1 (5 bases). V shed 5 bases and J shed 10 bases, with 14 bases lying between them. From germline, CDR1 is SGHTA and CDR2 FQGNSA. The CDR3 is 12 residues long. The CDR3 here is CASSARTQDYTF. Here the CDR3 DNA reads TGTGCCAGCAGCGCGCGGACACAGGACTACACCTTC.

This clone occurred many times. The chain combines TRBV4-2 with TRBJ2-1; maybe TRBD2 (7 bases). V lost 4 bases and J lost 4, with 17 bases in between. The CDR3 spans 16 residues. CDR1 and CDR2 (germline): LGHNA, YNFKEQ. The CDR3 here is CASSPSRGDKYNEQFF. In DNA form, the CDR3 reads TGTGCCAGCAGCCCCAGTCGGGGGGACAAATACAATGAGCAGTTCTTC.

This chain connects TRBV19 to TRBJ2-7; 9 bases are shared with TRBD2. Germline assignment: CDR1 LNHDA and CDR2 SQIVND (reference sequence). This CDR3 comprises 14 residues. The ends lost 3 bases at V and 4 bases at J; junction bases unmatched: 4. This chain's CDR3 is CASSIGLANYEQYF. CDR3 nucleotide sequence: TGTGCCAGTAGTATTGGACTAGCGAATTACGAGCAGTACTTC.

The V call is TRBV6-1, the J call TRBJ2-7; tentative D call: TRBD1 (7 bases). CDR3 size: 14 residues. Trimming left V 4 bases short and J 9 bases short, with 19 bases between. Germline loops: CDR1 MNHNS, CDR2 SASEGT. The CDR3 loop is CASSGGDRYDRQYF. The DNA of the CDR3 is TGTGCCAGCAGTGGCGGGGACAGATACGATCGGCAGTACTTC.

This clone has at least ten counts. The chain carries TRBV9 and TRBJ2-7; D is possibly TRBD2 (5 bases). The germline V gene has CDR1 SGDLS and CDR2 YYNGEE. V was trimmed by 2 bases and J by 2 bases, leaving 17 bases between them. The CDR3 length is 16 residues. This chain's CDR3 is CASSVDMIATAYEQYF. In DNA form, the CDR3 reads TGTGCCAGCAGCGTGGATATGATAGCGACCGCCTACGAGCAGTACTTC.